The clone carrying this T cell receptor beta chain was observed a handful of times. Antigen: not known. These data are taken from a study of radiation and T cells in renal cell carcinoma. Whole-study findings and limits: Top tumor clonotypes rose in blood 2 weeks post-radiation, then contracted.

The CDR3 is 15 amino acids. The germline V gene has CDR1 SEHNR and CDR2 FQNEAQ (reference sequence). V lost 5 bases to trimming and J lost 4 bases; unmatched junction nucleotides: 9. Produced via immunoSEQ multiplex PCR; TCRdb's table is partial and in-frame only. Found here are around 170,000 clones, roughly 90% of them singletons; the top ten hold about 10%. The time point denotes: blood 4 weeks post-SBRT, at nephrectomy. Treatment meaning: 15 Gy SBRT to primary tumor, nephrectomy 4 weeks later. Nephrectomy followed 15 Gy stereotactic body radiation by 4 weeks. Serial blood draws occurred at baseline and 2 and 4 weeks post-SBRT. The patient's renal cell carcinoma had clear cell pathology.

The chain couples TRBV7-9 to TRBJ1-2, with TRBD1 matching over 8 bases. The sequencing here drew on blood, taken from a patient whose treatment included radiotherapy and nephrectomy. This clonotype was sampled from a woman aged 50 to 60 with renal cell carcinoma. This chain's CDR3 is CASSPGQGPGYGYTF. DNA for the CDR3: TGTGCCAGCAGCCCCGGACAGGGACCTGGCTATGGCTACACCTTC.